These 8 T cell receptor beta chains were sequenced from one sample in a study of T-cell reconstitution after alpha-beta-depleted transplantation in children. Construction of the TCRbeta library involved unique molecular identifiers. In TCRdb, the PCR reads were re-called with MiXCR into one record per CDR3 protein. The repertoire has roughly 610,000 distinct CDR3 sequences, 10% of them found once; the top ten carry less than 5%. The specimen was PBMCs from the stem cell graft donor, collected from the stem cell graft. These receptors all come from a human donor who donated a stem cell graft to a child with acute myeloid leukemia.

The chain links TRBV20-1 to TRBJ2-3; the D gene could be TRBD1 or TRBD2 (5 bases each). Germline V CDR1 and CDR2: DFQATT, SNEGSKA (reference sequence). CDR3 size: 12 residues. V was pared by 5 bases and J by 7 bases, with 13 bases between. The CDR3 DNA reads TGCAGTGCTCCGCGAGGGGCACATACGCAGTATTTT. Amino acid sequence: CSAPRGAHTQYF.

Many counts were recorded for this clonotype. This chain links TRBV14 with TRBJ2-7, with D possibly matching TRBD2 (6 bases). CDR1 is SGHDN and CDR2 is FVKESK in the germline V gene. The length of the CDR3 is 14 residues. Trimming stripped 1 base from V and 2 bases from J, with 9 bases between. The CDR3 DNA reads TGTGCCAGCAGCCAAGCAACGGGGGCCTACGAGCAGTACTTC. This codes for CASSQATGAYEQYF.

The CDR3 sequence is CSATRGQTNSNQPQHF. The CDR3 coding sequence is TGCAGTGCCACCCGGGGACAGACTAATAGCAATCAGCCCCAGCATTTT. The V and J genes are TRBV20-1 and TRBJ1-5; 7 bases are a match to TRBD1. The CDR3 extends over 16 amino acids. Germline V gives CDR1 DFQATT, CDR2 SNEGSKA (reference sequence). The trim removed 6 bases at V and 0 bases at J, leaving 11 bases unmatched.

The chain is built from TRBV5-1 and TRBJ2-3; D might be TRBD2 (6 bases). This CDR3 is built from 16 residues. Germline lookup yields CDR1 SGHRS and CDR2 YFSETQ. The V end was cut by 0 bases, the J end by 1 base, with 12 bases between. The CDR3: CASSLVAGWGTDTQYF. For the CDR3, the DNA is TGCGCCAGCAGCTTGGTGGCGGGATGGGGCACAGATACGCAGTATTTT.

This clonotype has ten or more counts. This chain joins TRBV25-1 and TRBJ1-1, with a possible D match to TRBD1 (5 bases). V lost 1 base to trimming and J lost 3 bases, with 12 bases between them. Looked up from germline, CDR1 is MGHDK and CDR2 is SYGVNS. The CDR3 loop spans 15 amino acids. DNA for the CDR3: TGTGCCAGCAGTGAATCTGCCAGCAGGGACACTGAAGCTTTCTTT. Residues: CASSESASRDTEAFF.

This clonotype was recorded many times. The CDR3 sequence: CSVEGLAGPKSYNEQFF. In DNA form, the CDR3 reads TGCAGCGTTGAAGGCCTAGCGGGACCCAAATCCTACAATGAGCAGTTCTTC. The V gene is TRBV29-1, the J gene TRBJ2-1, with 9 positions matching TRBD2. The CDR3 extends over 17 amino acids. V shed 1 base, J shed 1 base, and the junction held 8 bases outside the gene matches. In germline, CDR1 is SQVTM, CDR2 ANQGSEA.

The CDR3 is CASSIELVKQFF. In DNA, the CDR3 is TGTGCCAGCAGCATCGAGCTGGTTAAGCAGTTCTTC. The rearrangement joins TRBV7-8 to TRBJ2-1; D remains ambiguous. V lost 5 bases to trimming and J lost 11 bases, with 13 bases between them. Germline V lookup: CDR1 SGHVS, CDR2 FQNEAQ. The CDR3 is 12 residues long.

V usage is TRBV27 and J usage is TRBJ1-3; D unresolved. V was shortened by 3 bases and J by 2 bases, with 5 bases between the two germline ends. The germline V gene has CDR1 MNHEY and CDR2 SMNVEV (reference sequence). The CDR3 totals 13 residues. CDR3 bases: TGTGCCAGCAGTTTTGGTGCTGGAAACACCATATATTTT. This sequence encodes CASSFGAGNTIYF.